A single sample gave rise to the 23 T cell receptor beta chains below, sequenced in a study of control samples from healthy donors and cancer patients. TCRdb's table, derived via immunoSEQ multiplex PCR, lists solely in-frame clones and lacks some. Counted here are 93,000 or so clones, 80% to 90% occurring once; the ten biggest clones make up approximately 20%. The material sequenced was PBMCs. The receptors originated from a man in his fifties or sixties with lung cancer.

The rearrangement joins TRBV18 to TRBJ1-4, with D possibly TRBD1 on 6 matching bases. The V and J ends lost 2 bases and 7 bases respectively, with 8 bases between them. Germline V gene lookup returns CDR1 KGHSH and CDR2 LQKENI. The CDR3 spans 13 residues. Here the CDR3 reads CASSPGRGEKLFF. In nucleotides, the CDR3 is TGTGCCAGCTCACCAGGCAGGGGTGAAAAACTGTTTTTT.

The CDR3 loop is CASSPTAPDTEAFF. The CDR3 nucleotides read TGTGCCAGCAGCCCTACAGCCCCGGACACTGAAGCTTTCTTT. The V call is TRBV7-9, the J call TRBJ1-1, with D unclear. The CDR3 extends over 14 amino acids. V lost 5 bases to trimming and J lost 3 bases, with 13 bases between them. Germline CDR1 and CDR2: SEHNR and FQNEAQ (reference sequence). The variable domain in full, with the rest retrieved from reference TRBV7-9 and TRBJ1-1, is DTGVSQNPRHKITKRGQNVTFRCDPISEHNRLYWYRQTLGQGPEFLTYFQNEAQLEKSRLLSDRFSAERPKGSFSTLEIQRTEQGDSAMYLCASSPTAPDTEAFFGQGTRLTVV.

This sequence joins TRBV3-1 (or the pseudogene TRBV3-2) and TRBJ2-1, with 12 bases matching TRBD2. CDR3 length: 16 amino acids. Trimming took 6 bases from V and 4 from J; bases not matched to a gene: 7. CDR1 is LGHDT and CDR2 is YNNKEL in the germline V gene (reference sequence). The CDR3 loop is CASRPGLAGRYNEQFF. The CDR3 DNA reads TGTGCCAGCAGACCCGGACTAGCGGGGAGGTACAATGAGCAGTTCTTC.

The CDR3 sequence: CASSFWTGLSEAFF. The DNA for the CDR3 is TGTGCCAGCAGCTTTTGGACAGGGCTCTCTGAAGCTTTCTTT. The chain employs TRBV5-6 and TRBJ1-1, with 8 bases fitting TRBD1. This CDR3 has 14 residues. The V and J ends lost 2 bases and 6 bases, in that order; junction bases with no gene match: 6. Germline V gene data show CDR1 as SGHDT and CDR2 as YYEEEE.

This clone was seen more than once but under ten times. This chain links TRBV24-1 with TRBJ2-1; the D call may be TRBD1 or TRBD2 (5 bases each). The CDR3 extends over 15 amino acids. V shed 4 bases and J shed 4 bases, with 13 bases lying between them. Germline V lookup: CDR1 KGHDR, CDR2 SFDVKD. The chain's CDR3 is CATSEQTGAYNEQFF. CDR3 DNA: TGTGCCACCAGTGAGCAAACCGGGGCGTACAATGAGCAGTTCTTC.

The chain employs TRBV12-3 or TRBV12-4 and TRBJ1-2; tentatively, D is TRBD1 (5 bases). CDR3 length: 11 amino acids. Trimming left V 7 bases short and J 2 bases short, with 5 bases between. Here the CDR3 reads CASTGNYGYTF. The CDR3 region has the DNA TGTGCCAGCACAGGGAACTATGGCTACACCTTC.

The chain carries TRBV19 and TRBJ2-3; 12 bases are shared with TRBD1. There are 16 residues in the CDR3. V was clipped by 5 bases and J by 6 bases; unmatched bases: 9. Germline CDR1 reads LNHDA; CDR2 reads SQIVND (reference sequence). The CDR3 spells CASSSTAGQGADTQYF. DNA of the CDR3: TGTGCCAGTAGTTCAACCGCGGGACAGGGGGCGGATACGCAGTATTTT.

The V call is TRBV6-5, the J call TRBJ1-1; D is unresolved. Between the trimmed V and J ends, which lost 10 bases and 0 bases, there was a span of 18 bases. The CDR3 runs 15 residues. The germline gives CDR1 MNHEY, CDR2 SVGAGI. The DNA of the CDR3 is TGTGCCACCAAGGTCCCACGACGGATGAACACTGAAGCTTTCTTT. Amino acid sequence: CATKVPRRMNTEAFF.

This chain uses TRBV6-5 with TRBJ1-4; perhaps TRBD1 as D (6 bases). The CDR3 spans 15 residues. Germline assignment: CDR1 MNHEY and CDR2 SVGAGI. Trimming left V 3 bases short and J 6 bases short, with 14 bases between. The CDR3 spells CASSYAGASDEKLFF. The CDR3 nucleotides are TGTGCCAGCAGTTATGCAGGGGCGAGTGATGAAAAACTGTTTTTT.

The rearrangement uses TRBV12-3 or TRBV12-4 and TRBJ1-1, with unresolved D. Trimming left V 8 bases short and J 0 bases short, with 4 bases between. This CDR3 spans 11 amino acids. The chain's CDR3 is CASGVNTEAFF. CDR3 nucleotides: TGTGCCAGCGGAGTGAACACTGAAGCTTTCTTT.

The chain joins TRBV14 to TRBJ2-2; tentatively, D is TRBD2 (6 bases). This CDR3 contains 15 residues. V gave up 0 bases and J gave up 4 bases, with 9 bases separating them. Germline CDR1 is SGHDN and CDR2 is FVKESK. CDR3 amino acids: CASSQELAATGELFF. CDR3 in DNA: TGTGCCAGCAGCCAAGAATTAGCGGCCACCGGGGAGCTGTTTTTT. Using reference TRBV14 and TRBJ2-2 for the parts outside the CDR3, the full variable domain is EAGVTQFPSHSVIEKGQTVTLRCDPISGHDNLYWYRRVMGKEIKFLLHFVKESKQDESGMPNNRFLAERTGGTYSTLKVQPAELEDSGVYFCASSQELAATGELFFGEGSRLTVL.

This clone was observed a handful of times. This chain connects TRBV24-1 to TRBJ2-1; 13 nucleotides match TRBD2. Germline CDR1 KGHDR, CDR2 SFDVKD. V lost 3 bases and J lost 8; bases outside the gene matches: 6. This CDR3 is 16 amino acids long. The CDR3: CATSDPGLAGVYEQFF. Here the CDR3 DNA reads TGTGCCACCAGTGATCCCGGACTAGCGGGGGTCTATGAGCAGTTCTTC.

The rearrangement links TRBV4-1 to TRBJ2-3, with TRBD2 identical over 11 bases. This CDR3 spans 17 amino acids. Losses at the gene ends were 1 base for V and 4 bases for J; bases not matched to a gene: 7. Germline assignment: CDR1 MGHRA and CDR2 YSYEKL. CDR3 protein: CASSQGSSGGGSDTQYF. The CDR3 nucleotides are TGCGCCAGCAGCCAAGGTAGTAGCGGGGGGGGATCAGATACGCAGTATTTT.

The chain is built from TRBV30 and TRBJ1-6; the D is unclear. The CDR3 has 14 residues. The germline gives CDR1 GTSNPN, CDR2 SVGIG (reference sequence). The V and J ends lost 0 bases and 10 bases respectively, with 13 bases between them. CDR3 protein: CAWSVQQFSSPLHF. As DNA, the CDR3 is TGTGCCTGGAGTGTACAACAGTTTAGCTCACCCCTCCACTTT.

This clone was seen only once. V is TRBV25-1 and J is TRBJ2-2, with 7 nucleotides matching TRBD2. V was clipped by 7 bases and J by 1 base; unmatched bases: 9. The CDR3 has 16 residues. The germline gives CDR1 MGHDK, CDR2 SYGVNS. CDR3 nucleotide sequence: TGTGCCAGCACCCCAGCTAGCGGCCTGAACACCGGGGAGCTGTTTTTT. Translating gives CASTPASGLNTGELFF.

This chain links TRBV6-5 with TRBJ1-2; TRBD1 aligns across 7 bases. V gave up 5 bases and J gave up 2 bases; unmatched junction bases: 5. The CDR3 loop spans 14 amino acids. CDR1 is MNHEY and CDR2 is SVGAGI in the germline V gene. The CDR3: CASSPEGGNYGYTF. DNA of the CDR3: TGTGCCAGCAGTCCCGAAGGGGGCAACTATGGCTACACCTTC.

V gene TRBV19 combines with J gene TRBJ2-3, with D tentatively TRBD1 or TRBD2 (5 bases each). Germline CDR1 LNHDA, CDR2 SQIVND (reference sequence). With 5 bases removed from V and 3 bases from J, the gap between germline ends came to 12 bases. The CDR3 extends over 14 amino acids. CDR3: CASSRGTGTDTQYF. The CDR3 nucleotides are TGTGCCAGTAGTCGAGGGACCGGTACAGATACGCAGTATTTT.

CDR3 sequence reads: CASSLDGANEKLFF. In DNA, the CDR3 is TGTGCCAGCAGCTTAGATGGGGCTAATGAAAAACTGTTTTTT. The chain joins TRBV5-6 to TRBJ1-4; D unclear. There are 14 residues in the CDR3. Deletions cut 2 bases from V and 3 bases from J, with 8 bases between. The germline CDR1 and CDR2 sequences are SGHDT and YYEEEE.

The J gene is TRBJ1-2, the V gene TRBV24-1; no clear D gene. Germline V lookup: CDR1 KGHDR, CDR2 SFDVKD. This CDR3 comprises 13 residues. The germline V and J ends were trimmed by 5 bases and 4 bases, with 10 bases remaining between them. In DNA form, the CDR3 reads TGTGCCACCAGTGTCGAGAGATCCTATGGCTACACCTTC. It is translated as CATSVERSYGYTF.

This chain connects TRBV6-5 to TRBJ1-2; no reliable D call. Germline loops: CDR1 MNHEY, CDR2 SVGAGI. This CDR3 region has 14 residues. V lost 5 bases and J 7 bases, leaving 17 bases between the germline ends. The DNA of the CDR3 is TGTGCCAGCAGTAACAGCGTTCCCCAGAGTGGCTACACCTTC. It codes for CASSNSVPQSGYTF.

The V call is TRBV10-2, the J call TRBJ1-5; tentatively, D is TRBD1 (5 bases). This CDR3 contains 14 residues. V lost 7 bases to trimming and J lost 6 bases, with 16 bases between them. In germline, CDR1 is WSHSY, CDR2 SAAADI. For the CDR3, the DNA is TGCGCCAGCAAGGCGGGACTGGGAGTTCAGCCCCAGCATTTT. Protein sequence: CASKAGLGVQPQHF.

The gene calls are TRBV9 and TRBJ1-6; TRBD1 might be the D (5 bases). Germline CDR1 reads SGDLS; CDR2 reads YYNGEE. The V end was cut by 3 bases, the J end by 7 bases, with 14 bases between. This CDR3 has 15 residues. The CDR3 reads CASSGRVVENSPLHF. The CDR3 DNA reads as TGTGCCAGCAGCGGCAGGGTAGTAGAGAATTCACCCCTCCACTTT.

This rearrangement joins TRBV4-1 to TRBJ2-2; D is possibly TRBD1 (6 bases). Trimming took 1 base from V and 3 from J, leaving 12 bases between them. This CDR3 has 16 amino acids. Per the germline V gene, CDR1 is MGHRA and CDR2 is YSYEKL. CDR3: CASSQVAGADTGELFF. The CDR3 DNA reads TGCGCCAGCAGCCAAGTCGCAGGGGCAGACACCGGGGAGCTGTTTTTT.